Listed below are T cell receptor beta chains from one sample, sequenced in a study of identical twins. TCRdb reprocessed the 5' RACE reads with MiXCR, giving one entry per CDR3 protein. The sample carries roughly 1.6 million distinct CDR3 sequences, roughly a third recorded once. The sequenced sample consisted of cord blood. All receptors come from a newborn girl in good health. Both conserved end residues are part of each CDR3. D genes are given only for firm matches. Clone size is given for some rows only: seen once, a few or many times, or a class if the clone is expanded.

d_call	v_call	j_call	clone_size	cdr3_aa	cdr3_nt
TRBD1	TRBV20-1	TRBJ2-3	NA	CSARERGQGKDTQYF	TGCAGTGCTAGAGAGAGGGGACAGGGAAAAGATACGCAGTATTTT
TRBD2	TRBV7-9	TRBJ2-7	NA	CASSPSSGRGFYEQYF	TGTGCCAGCAGCCCCTCTAGCGGGAGGGGTTTCTACGAGCAGTACTTC
NA	TRBV4-2	TRBJ2-5	few	CASSQGGGALQETQYF	TGTGCCAGCAGCCAAGGAGGTGGGGCACTCCAAGAGACCCAGTACTTC
NA	TRBV3-1	TRBJ2-1	few	CASSHSLRLYEQFF	TGTGCCAGCAGCCATAGTCTTCGGTTATATGAGCAGTTCTTC
TRBD2	TRBV7-6	TRBJ2-7	NA	CASSWTSPAYEQYF	TGTGCCAGCAGCTGGACTAGTCCCGCCTACGAGCAGTACTTC
NA	TRBV5-1	TRBJ1-2	NA	CASSLSAATSGWDGYTF	TGCGCCAGCAGCTTGTCGGCGGCAACCTCTGGGTGGGATGGCTACACCTTC
TRBD2	TRBV12-3/TRBV12-4	TRBJ2-2	few	CASSLIAGGTGELFF	TGTGCCAGCAGTTTAATAGCGGGAGGCACCGGGGAGCTGTTTTTT
NA	TRBV12-3/TRBV12-4	TRBJ1-5	NA	CASSSFASQPQHF	TGTGCCAGCAGTTCCTTCGCCTCGCAGCCCCAGCATTTT
NA	TRBV7-9	TRBJ1-2	many	CASSLDMGKSYGYTF	TGTGCCAGCAGCTTAGATATGGGGAAGAGTTATGGCTACACCTTC
NA	TRBV28	TRBJ2-7	many	CASSPSGTLAYEQYF	TGTGCCAGCAGCCCTTCGGGGACTCTTGCCTACGAGCAGTACTTC
NA	TRBV27	TRBJ2-3	many	CASSFGWGTDTQYF	TGTGCCAGCAGTTTCGGGTGGGGCACAGATACGCAGTATTTT
NA	TRBV24-1	TRBJ2-6	NA	CATSDGDGRISGANVLTF	TGTGCCACCAGTGATGGGGACGGACGGATCTCTGGGGCCAACGTCCTGACTTTC
NA	TRBV5-1	TRBJ1-5	NA	CASRPDDRSHNQPQHF	TGCGCCAGCAGGCCGGACGACAGGAGCCATAATCAGCCCCAGCATTTT
NA	TRBV19	TRBJ2-3	NA	CASSKQGSTDTQYF	TGTGCCAGTAGTAAACAGGGTAGCACAGATACGCAGTATTTT
TRBD2	TRBV3-1	TRBJ2-2	NA	CASSQLLAGVGELFF	TGTGCCAGCAGCCAATTACTAGCGGGGGTCGGGGAGCTGTTTTTT
TRBD2	TRBV10-2	TRBJ2-3	few	CASSRTSATDTQYF	TGCGCCAGCAGTAGGACTAGCGCCACAGATACGCAGTATTTT
TRBD1	TRBV9	TRBJ2-7	few	CASSVSNRGYEQYF	TGTGCCAGCAGCGTATCGAACAGGGGCTACGAGCAGTACTTC
NA	TRBV5-1	TRBJ1-3	NA	CAGRREGGTGNTIYF	TGCGCCGGCAGGAGAGAGGGGGGGACTGGAAACACCATATATTTT
TRBD2	TRBV6-6	TRBJ2-5	few	CASSLQAGGPETQYF	TGTGCCAGCAGTCTCCAAGCGGGAGGGCCGGAGACCCAGTACTTC
TRBD2	TRBV29-1	TRBJ2-3	NA	CSVGKAGGPTDTQYF	TGCAGCGTTGGAAAAGCGGGGGGCCCGACAGATACGCAGTATTTT
NA	TRBV5-1	TRBJ2-3	NA	CASSLDLGAPTDMQYF	TGCGCCAGCAGCTTAGATTTGGGAGCCCCAACAGATATGCAGTATTTT
NA	TRBV11-3	TRBJ2-3	NA	CASSLGIEGDTQYF	TGTGCCAGCAGCTTAGGGATCGAGGGAGATACGCAGTATTTT
TRBD2	TRBV4-2	TRBJ2-3	NA	CASSQVGLAGITDTQYF	TGTGCCAGCAGCCAAGTCGGACTAGCGGGGATCACAGATACGCAGTATTTT
NA	TRBV7-9	TRBJ1-4	few	CASSLDTLNEKLFF	TGTGCCAGCAGCCTAGACACCTTAAATGAAAAACTGTTTTTT
NA	TRBV12-3/TRBV12-4	TRBJ1-6	NA	CASSFTARNSPLHF	TGTGCCAGCAGTTTCACAGCCCGTAATTCACCCCTCCACTTT
NA	TRBV7-9	TRBJ1-1	NA	CASALGTDEAFF	TGTGCCAGCGCCCTGGGCACTGATGAAGCTTTCTTT
NA	TRBV6-1	TRBJ2-5	few	CASSEGLNAETQYF	TGTGCCAGCAGTGAAGGACTCAATGCGGAGACCCAGTACTTC
TRBD2	TRBV4-2	TRBJ2-1	NA	CASSLYWGGITYNEQFF	TGTGCCAGCAGCCTTTATTGGGGGGGGATTACCTACAATGAGCAGTTCTTC
TRBD1	TRBV5-1	TRBJ2-1	few	CASSWGTGFPSYNEQFF	TGCGCCAGCAGCTGGGGGACAGGGTTCCCCTCCTACAATGAGCAGTTCTTC
NA	TRBV6-1	TRBJ2-3	few	CASAWRPADTQYF	TGTGCCAGCGCTTGGCGGCCCGCAGATACGCAGTATTTT
TRBD2	TRBV5-4	TRBJ2-2	NA	CASSLTTLAGLTGELFF	TGTGCCAGCAGCCTGACGACACTAGCGGGCCTCACCGGGGAGCTGTTTTTT
NA	TRBV28	TRBJ1-4	few	CASSPRTIVGRKLFF	TGTGCCAGCAGTCCGCGGACAATCGTGGGTCGTAAACTGTTTTTT
TRBD1	TRBV5-6	TRBJ1-4	NA	CASSFRGRLANEKLFF	TGTGCCAGCAGCTTCAGGGGGCGCCTCGCGAATGAAAAACTGTTTTTT
TRBD1	TRBV10-3	TRBJ2-7	NA	CAISALGTAYEQYF	TGTGCCATCAGTGCACTCGGGACAGCCTACGAGCAGTACTTC
NA	TRBV20-1	TRBJ1-5	NA	CSARVRAGGNQPQHF	TGCAGTGCTAGAGTGAGGGCTGGGGGCAATCAGCCCCAGCATTTT
TRBD2	TRBV14	TRBJ2-3	few	CASSPRTSGRGTDTQYF	TGTGCCAGCAGCCCGCGGACTAGCGGGAGGGGTACAGATACGCAGTATTTT
NA	TRBV10-2	TRBJ1-5	NA	CASSESGRGQPQHF	TGCGCCAGCAGTGAGTCAGGACGGGGGCAGCCCCAGCATTTT
TRBD1	TRBV7-9	TRBJ1-1	NA	CASSFGGQPTFF	TGTGCCAGCAGCTTCGGGGGACAGCCCACTTTCTTT
TRBD1	TRBV5-1	TRBJ2-1	NA	CASSTRDRGSYNEQFF	TGCGCCAGCAGCACCCGGGACAGGGGCTCCTACAATGAGCAGTTCTTC
NA	TRBV12-5	TRBJ1-2	NA	CASEPSPGAANYGYTF	TGTGCTAGTGAACCATCACCTGGGGCAGCTAACTATGGCTACACCTTC
NA	TRBV12-3/TRBV12-4	TRBJ2-5	NA	CSSSSDWEQYF	TGTTCCAGCAGTTCCGATTGGGAGCAGTACTTC
NA	TRBV3-1	TRBJ2-1	NA	CASSQVPGPYNEQFF	TGTGCCAGCAGCCAAGTCCCCGGCCCCTACAATGAGCAGTTCTTC
NA	TRBV2	TRBJ1-1	few	CASSDRGVNTEAFF	TGTGCCAGCAGTGACAGGGGCGTGAACACTGAAGCTTTCTTT
NA	TRBV20-1	TRBJ2-7	few	CSAGPGTSYEQYF	TGCAGTGCTGGCCCCGGGACTTCCTACGAGCAGTACTTC
NA	TRBV20-1	TRBJ1-6	once	CSARKNGFSPHNSPLHF	TGCAGTGCTAGAAAAAACGGATTCTCTCCGCATAATTCACCCCTCCACTTT
NA	TRBV20-1	TRBJ2-2	NA	CSASPRQGRTGELFF	TGCAGTGCTAGCCCGAGGCAGGGGAGGACCGGGGAGCTGTTTTTT
TRBD2	TRBV20-1	TRBJ2-5	NA	CSGLGLAGNNEQYF	TGCAGTGGCCTTGGGCTAGCGGGGAACAATGAGCAGTACTTC